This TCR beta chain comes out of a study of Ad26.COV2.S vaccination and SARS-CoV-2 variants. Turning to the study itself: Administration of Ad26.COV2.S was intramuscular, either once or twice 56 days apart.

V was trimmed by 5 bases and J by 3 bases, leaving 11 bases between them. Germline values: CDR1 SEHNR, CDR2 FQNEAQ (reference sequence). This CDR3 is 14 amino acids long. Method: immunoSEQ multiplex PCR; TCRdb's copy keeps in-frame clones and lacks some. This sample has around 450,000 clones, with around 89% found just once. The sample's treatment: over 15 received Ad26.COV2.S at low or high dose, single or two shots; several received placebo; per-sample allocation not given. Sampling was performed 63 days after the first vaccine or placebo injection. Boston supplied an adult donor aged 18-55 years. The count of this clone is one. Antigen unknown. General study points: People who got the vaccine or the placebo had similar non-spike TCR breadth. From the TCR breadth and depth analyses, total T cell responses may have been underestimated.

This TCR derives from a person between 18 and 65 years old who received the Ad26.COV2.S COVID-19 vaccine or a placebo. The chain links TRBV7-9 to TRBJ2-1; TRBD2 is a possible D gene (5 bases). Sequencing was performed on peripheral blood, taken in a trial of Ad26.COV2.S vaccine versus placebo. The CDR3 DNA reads TGTGCCAGCAGCCCTACCCGGGACTACAATGAGCAGTTCTTC. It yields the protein CASSPTRDYNEQFF.